This TCR beta chain was sequenced for a study of T cell responses to AZD1222 COVID-19 vaccine. Study-wide points: With dominance at 160-218 and 743-854, vaccine-associated CD4 TCRs spanned spike. After two AZD1222 doses, spike-specific TCR breadth and depth rose versus day 0. The sample set comprised mostly white British donors with more females, and clonal diversity was possibly underestimated.

On this clone: Its antigen is still unknown.

The table came from immunoSEQ multiplex PCR; TCRdb's copy has only in-frame clones and leaves some out. This table holds more than 75,000 clones, about nine tenths found once. The sequences come from peripheral blood, collected 28 days after the second AZD1222 dose. This receptor was taken from an adult who received the AZD1222 COVID-19 vaccine.

The CDR3 here is CASSPRGTMYEQYF. The CDR3 region has the DNA TGTGCCAGCTCACCACGGGGGACCATGTACGAGCAGTACTTC. The V call is TRBV18, the J call TRBJ2-7, with D tentatively TRBD1 or TRBD2 (5 bases each). The CDR3 length is 14 residues. Germline CDR1 is KGHSH and CDR2 is LQKENI. V was shortened by 1 base and J by 4 bases, with 11 bases between the two germline ends.